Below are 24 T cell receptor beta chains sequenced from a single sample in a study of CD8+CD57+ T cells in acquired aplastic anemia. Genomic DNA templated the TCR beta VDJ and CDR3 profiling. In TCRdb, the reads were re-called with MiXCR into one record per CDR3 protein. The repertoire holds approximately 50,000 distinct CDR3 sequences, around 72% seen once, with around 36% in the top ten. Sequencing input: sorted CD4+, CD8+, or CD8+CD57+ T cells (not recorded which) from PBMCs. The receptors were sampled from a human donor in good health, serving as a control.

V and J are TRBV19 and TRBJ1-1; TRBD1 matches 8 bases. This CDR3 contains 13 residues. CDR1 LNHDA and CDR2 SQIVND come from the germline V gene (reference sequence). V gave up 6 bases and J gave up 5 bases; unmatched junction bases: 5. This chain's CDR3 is CASRTDRVTEAFF. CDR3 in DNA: TGTGCCAGTAGGACGGACAGGGTGACTGAAGCTTTCTTT.

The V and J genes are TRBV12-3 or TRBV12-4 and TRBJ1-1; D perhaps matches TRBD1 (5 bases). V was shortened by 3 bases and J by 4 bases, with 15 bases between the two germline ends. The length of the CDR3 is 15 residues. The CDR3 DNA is TGTGCCAGCAGTTTCCTCGCCGGGGCGGGCACTGAAGCTTTCTTT. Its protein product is CASSFLAGAGTEAFF.

CDR3 protein: CATSRDQAGGLYEQYF. The CDR3 DNA reads TGTGCCACCAGCAGAGATCAGGCGGGGGGGTTGTACGAGCAGTACTTC. V gene TRBV15 combines with J gene TRBJ2-7, with 9 bases matching TRBD2. Germline lookup yields CDR1 LNHNV and CDR2 YYDKDF (reference sequence). V was clipped by 0 bases and J by 4 bases; unmatched bases: 7. CDR3 length: 16 residues. The full variable domain, with the rest looked up from reference TRBV15 and TRBJ2-7, is DAMVIQNPRYQVTQFGKPVTLSCSQTLNHNVMYWYQQKSSQAPKLLFHYYDKDFNNEADTPDNFQSRRPNTSFCFLDIRSPGLGDTAMYLCATSRDQAGGLYEQYFGPGTRLTVT.

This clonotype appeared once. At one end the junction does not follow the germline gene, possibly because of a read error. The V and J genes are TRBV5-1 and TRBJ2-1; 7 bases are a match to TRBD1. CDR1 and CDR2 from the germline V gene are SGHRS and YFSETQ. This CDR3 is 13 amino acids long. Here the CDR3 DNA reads TGCGCCGGCAGCTTGGAGACAGGGAGTGAGCAGTTCTTC. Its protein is CAGSLETGSEQFF.

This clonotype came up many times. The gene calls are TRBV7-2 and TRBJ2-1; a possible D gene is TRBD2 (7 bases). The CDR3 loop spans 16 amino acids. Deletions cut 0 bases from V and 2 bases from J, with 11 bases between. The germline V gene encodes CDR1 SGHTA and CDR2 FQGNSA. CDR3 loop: CASSLAGGGPYNEQFF. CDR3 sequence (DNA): TGTGCCAGCAGCTTAGCGGGAGGGGGGCCCTACAATGAGCAGTTCTTC.

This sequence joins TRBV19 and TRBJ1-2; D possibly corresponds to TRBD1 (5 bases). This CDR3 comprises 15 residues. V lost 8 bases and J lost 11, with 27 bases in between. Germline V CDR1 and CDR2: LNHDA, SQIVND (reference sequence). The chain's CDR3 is CASHIAGAAKMRYTF. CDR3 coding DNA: TGTGCCAGTCATATTGCCGGGGCTGCTAAAATGCGGTACACCTTC.

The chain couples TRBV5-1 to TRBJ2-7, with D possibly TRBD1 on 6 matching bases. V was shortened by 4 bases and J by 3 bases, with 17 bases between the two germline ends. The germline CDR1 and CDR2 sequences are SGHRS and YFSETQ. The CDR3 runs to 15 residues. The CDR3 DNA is TGCGCCAGCAGCCAAACGGCGACAGGCCTCTACGAGCAGTACTTC. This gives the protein CASSQTATGLYEQYF. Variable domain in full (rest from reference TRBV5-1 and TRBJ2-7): KAGVTQTPRYLIKTRGQQVTLSCSPISGHRSVSWYQQTPGQGLQFLFEYFSETQRNKGNFPGRFSGRQFSNSRSEMNVSTLELGDSALYLCASSQTATGLYEQYFGPGTRLTVT.

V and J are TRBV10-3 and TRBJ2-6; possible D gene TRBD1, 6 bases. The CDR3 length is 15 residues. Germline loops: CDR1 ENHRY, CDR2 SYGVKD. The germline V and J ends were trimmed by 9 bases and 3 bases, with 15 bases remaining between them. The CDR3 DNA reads TGTGCCATAAGCCATAACAGGGATGGGGCCAACGTCCTGACTTTC. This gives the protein CAISHNRDGANVLTF.

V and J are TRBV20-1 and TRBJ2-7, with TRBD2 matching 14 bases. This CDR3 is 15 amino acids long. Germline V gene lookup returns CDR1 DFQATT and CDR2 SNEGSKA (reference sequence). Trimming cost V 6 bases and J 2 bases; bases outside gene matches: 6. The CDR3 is CSAMTSGGGPYEQYF. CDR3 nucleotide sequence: TGCAGTGCCATGACTAGCGGGGGGGGACCCTACGAGCAGTACTTC.

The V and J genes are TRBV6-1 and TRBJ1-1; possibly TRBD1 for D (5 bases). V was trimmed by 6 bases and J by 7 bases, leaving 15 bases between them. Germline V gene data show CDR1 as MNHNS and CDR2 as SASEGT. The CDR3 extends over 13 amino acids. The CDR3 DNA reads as TGTGCCAGCAGAGGGTGGCAGGGTAATGAAGCTTTCTTT. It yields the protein CASRGWQGNEAFF.

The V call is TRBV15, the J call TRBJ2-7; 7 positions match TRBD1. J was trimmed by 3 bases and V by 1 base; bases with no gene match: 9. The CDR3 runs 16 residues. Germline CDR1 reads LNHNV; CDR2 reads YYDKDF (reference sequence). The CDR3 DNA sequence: TGTGCCACCAGCAGAGTTTTCGACAGGGCGTTCTACGAGCAGTACTTC. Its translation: CATSRVFDRAFYEQYF.

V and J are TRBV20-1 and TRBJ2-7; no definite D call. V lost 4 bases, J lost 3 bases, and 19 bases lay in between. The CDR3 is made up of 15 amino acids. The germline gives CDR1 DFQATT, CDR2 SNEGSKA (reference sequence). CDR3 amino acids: CSATSKDVTDYEQYF. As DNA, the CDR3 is TGCAGTGCTACCTCCAAGGATGTCACTGACTACGAGCAGTACTTC.

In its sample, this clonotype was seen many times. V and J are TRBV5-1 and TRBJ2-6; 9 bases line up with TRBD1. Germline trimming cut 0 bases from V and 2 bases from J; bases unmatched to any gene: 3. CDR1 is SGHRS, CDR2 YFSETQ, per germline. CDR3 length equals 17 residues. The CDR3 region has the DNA TGCGCCAGCAGCTTGGGAGGGACAGGGACTGGGGCCAACGTCCTGACTTTC. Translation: CASSLGGTGTGANVLTF.

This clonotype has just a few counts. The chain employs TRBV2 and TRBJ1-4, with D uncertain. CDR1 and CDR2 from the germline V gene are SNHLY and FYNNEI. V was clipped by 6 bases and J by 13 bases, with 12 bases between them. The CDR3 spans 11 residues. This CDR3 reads CASSEYLVLFF. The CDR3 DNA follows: TGTGCCAGCAGCGAATACCTAGTACTGTTTTTT.

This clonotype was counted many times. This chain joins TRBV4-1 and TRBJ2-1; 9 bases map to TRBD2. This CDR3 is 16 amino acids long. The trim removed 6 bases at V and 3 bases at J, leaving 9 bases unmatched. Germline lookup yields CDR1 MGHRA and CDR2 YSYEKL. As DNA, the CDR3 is TGCGCCAGCAGACCGACTAGCGGTGTATTCTACAATGAGCAGTTCTTC. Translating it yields CASRPTSGVFYNEQFF.

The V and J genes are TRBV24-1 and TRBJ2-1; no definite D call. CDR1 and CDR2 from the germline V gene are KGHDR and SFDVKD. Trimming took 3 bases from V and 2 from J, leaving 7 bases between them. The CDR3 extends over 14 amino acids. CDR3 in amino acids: CATSDPRTYNEQFF. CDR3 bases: TGTGCCACCAGTGATCCCAGGACCTACAATGAGCAGTTCTTC.

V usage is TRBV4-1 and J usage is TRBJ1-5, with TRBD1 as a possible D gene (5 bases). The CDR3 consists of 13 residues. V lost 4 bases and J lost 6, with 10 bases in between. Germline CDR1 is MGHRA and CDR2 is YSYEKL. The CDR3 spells CASSRGLAQPQHF. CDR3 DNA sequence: TGCGCCAGCAGCCGGGGACTTGCTCAGCCCCAGCATTTT.

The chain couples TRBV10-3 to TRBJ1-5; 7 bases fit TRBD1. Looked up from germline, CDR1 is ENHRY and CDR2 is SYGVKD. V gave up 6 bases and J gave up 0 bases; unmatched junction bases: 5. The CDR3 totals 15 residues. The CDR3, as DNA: TGTGCCATCAGCAAGGACAGGCTTAGCAATCAGCCCCAGCATTTT. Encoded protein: CAISKDRLSNQPQHF.

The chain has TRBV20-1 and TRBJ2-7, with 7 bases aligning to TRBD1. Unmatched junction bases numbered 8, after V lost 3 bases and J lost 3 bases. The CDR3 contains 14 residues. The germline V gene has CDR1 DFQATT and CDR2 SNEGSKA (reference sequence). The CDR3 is CSASPSTGNYEQYF. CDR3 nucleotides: TGCAGTGCTAGTCCATCGACAGGGAACTACGAGCAGTACTTC.

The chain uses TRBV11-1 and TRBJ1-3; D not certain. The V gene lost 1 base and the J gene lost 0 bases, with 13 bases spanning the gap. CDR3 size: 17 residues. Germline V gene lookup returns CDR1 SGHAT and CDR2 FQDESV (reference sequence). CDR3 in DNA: TGTGCCAGCAGCTTAGGTTGGGTAACCACCTCTGGAAACACCATATATTTT. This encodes CASSLGWVTTSGNTIYF. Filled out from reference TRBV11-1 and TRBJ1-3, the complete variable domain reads EAEVAQSPRYKITEKSQAVAFWCDPISGHATLYWYRQILGQGPELLVQFQDESVVDDSQLPKDRFSAERLKGVDSTLKIQPAELGDSAMYLCASSLGWVTTSGNTIYFGEGSWLTVV.

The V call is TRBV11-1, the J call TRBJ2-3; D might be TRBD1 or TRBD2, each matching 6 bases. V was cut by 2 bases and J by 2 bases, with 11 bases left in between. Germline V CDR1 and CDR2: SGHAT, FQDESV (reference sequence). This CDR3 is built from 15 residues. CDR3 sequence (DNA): TGTGCCAGCAGCTTAAGGGGGGTGAACACAGATACGCAGTATTTT. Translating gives CASSLRGVNTDTQYF.

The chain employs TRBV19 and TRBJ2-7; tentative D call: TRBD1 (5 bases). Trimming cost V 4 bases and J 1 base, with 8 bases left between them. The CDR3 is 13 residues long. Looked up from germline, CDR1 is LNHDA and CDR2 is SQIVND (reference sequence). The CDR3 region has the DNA TGTGCCAGTAGTAGGGCAGGGTCCTACGAGCAGTACTTC. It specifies CASSRAGSYEQYF.

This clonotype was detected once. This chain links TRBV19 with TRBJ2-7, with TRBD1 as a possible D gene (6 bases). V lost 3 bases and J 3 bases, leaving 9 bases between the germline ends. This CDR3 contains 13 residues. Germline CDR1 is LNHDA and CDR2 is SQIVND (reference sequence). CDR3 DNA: TGTGCCAGTAGTATTAAACAGGGCTACGAGCAGTACTTC. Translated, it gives CASSIKQGYEQYF.

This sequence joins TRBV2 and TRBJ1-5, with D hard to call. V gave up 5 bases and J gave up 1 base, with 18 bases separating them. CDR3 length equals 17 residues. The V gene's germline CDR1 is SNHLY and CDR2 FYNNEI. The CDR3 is CASSPRGGLTSNQPQHF. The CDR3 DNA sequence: TGTGCCAGCAGTCCCCGGGGAGGACTCACCAGCAATCAGCCCCAGCATTTT.